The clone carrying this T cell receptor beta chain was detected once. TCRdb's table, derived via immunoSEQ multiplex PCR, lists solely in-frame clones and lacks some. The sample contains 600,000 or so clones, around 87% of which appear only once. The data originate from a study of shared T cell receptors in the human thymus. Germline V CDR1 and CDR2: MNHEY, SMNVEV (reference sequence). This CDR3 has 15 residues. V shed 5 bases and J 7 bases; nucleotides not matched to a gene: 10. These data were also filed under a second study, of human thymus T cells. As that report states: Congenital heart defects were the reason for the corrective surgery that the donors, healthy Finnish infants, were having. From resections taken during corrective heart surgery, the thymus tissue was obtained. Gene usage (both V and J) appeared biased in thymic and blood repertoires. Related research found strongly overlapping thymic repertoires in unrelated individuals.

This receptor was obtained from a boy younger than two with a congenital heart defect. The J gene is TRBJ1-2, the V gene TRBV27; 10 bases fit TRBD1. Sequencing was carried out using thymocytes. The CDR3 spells CASSKTGTGEVGYTF. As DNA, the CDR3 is TGTGCCAGCAGTAAAACCGGGACAGGGGAGGTTGGCTACACCTTC.